This T cell receptor beta chain was sequenced in a study of blood T cell repertoires in COVID-19. Study-level information: Researchers got acute and convalescent COVID-19 samples from the United States, Italy and Spain. T cells, B-cell-depleted T cells, or PBMCs provided the cDNA or gDNA that served as material.

Per the study methods: Amplified reference gene primers provided the basis for estimating nucleated cell counts. The data were produced by immunoSEQ multiplex PCR, yet TCRdb's version contains in-frame clones alone and is incomplete. The V and J calls and clone size come from that table; D and trimming were worked out from the DNA. Of roughly 30,000 clones detected, 76% appear once; the ten largest clones hold over 30%. V was clipped by 1 base and J by 7 bases, with 8 bases between them. This CDR3 has 12 residues. The germline CDR1 and CDR2 sequences are LGHDT and YNNKEL (reference sequence). This chain connects TRBV3-1 (or the pseudogene TRBV3-2) to TRBJ2-7; D possibly corresponds to TRBD1 (5 bases). The sequenced sample was peripheral blood. The receptor was derived from a man aged 65-85 years with acute or convalescent COVID-19. DNA of the CDR3: TGTGCCAGCAGCCAAGTCCCAGGGGAGCAGTACTTC. Its translation is CASSQVPGEQYF.